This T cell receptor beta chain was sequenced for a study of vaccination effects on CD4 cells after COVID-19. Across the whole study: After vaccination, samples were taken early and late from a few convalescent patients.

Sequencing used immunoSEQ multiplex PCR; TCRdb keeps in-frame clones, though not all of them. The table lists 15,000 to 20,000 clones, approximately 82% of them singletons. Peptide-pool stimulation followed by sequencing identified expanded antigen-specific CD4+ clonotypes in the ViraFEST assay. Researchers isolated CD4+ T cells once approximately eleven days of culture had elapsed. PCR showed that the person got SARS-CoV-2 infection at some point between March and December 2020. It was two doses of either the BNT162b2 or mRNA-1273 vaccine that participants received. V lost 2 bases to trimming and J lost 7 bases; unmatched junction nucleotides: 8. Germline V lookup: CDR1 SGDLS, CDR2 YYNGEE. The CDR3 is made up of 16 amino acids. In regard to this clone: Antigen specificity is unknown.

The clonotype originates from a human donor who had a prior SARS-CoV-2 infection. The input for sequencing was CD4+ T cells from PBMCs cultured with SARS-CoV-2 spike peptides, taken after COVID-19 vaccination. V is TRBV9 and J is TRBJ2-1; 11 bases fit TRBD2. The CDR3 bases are TGTGCCAGCAGCGTCCCGACTAGCGGGATCAAAAATGAGCAGTTCTTC. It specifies CASSVPTSGIKNEQFF.